The 21 T cell receptor beta chains below come from one sample, sequenced in a study of blood T cells in healthy people across ages. Together with a sample-barcoded 5' primer, a J-beta primer mix was included in a second PCR lasting about 7 to 12 cycles. One entry per CDR3 protein results from TCRdb running MiXCR on the 5' RACE reads. The sample carries more than 1.4 million distinct CDR3 sequences, roughly 40% recorded once. The sample comprised blood. The receptors stem from a woman aged 18-35 years in good health.

This clonotype was recorded only once. This chain uses TRBV3-1 with TRBJ2-5; D may be TRBD2 (5 bases). The CDR3 runs 17 residues. The V end was cut by 0 bases, the J end by 5 bases, with 19 bases between. Germline lookup yields CDR1 LGHDT and CDR2 YNNKEL (reference sequence). CDR3 bases: TGTGCCAGCAGCCAAGATTGGCTAGCTTCCATTGGTGAGACCCAGTACTTC. This translates into CASSQDWLASIGETQYF.

This clonotype has more than one count but fewer than ten. The chain joins TRBV6-6 to TRBJ2-7, with D possibly being TRBD1 or TRBD2 (5 bases each). The CDR3 runs 13 residues. The V and J ends lost 3 bases and 5 bases respectively, with 11 bases between them. Germline V gene sequence: CDR1 MNHNY, CDR2 SVGAGI (reference sequence). This CDR3 reads CASSYGGKNEQYF. The CDR3 nucleotides are TGTGCCAGCAGTTATGGGGGTAAGAACGAGCAGTACTTC.

This clonotype was observed a few times. CDR3 nucleotides: TGTGCCAGCAGTTTTCGAGAGGGGACGGGTACGCAGTATTTT. It is translated as CASSFREGTGTQYF. The chain is built from TRBV12-3 or TRBV12-4 and TRBJ2-3, with D perhaps being TRBD1 or TRBD2 (5 bases each). The CDR3 is 14 residues long. V lost 3 bases to trimming and J lost 8 bases, with 15 bases between them.

The chain employs TRBV7-9 and TRBJ2-3; D may be TRBD2 (6 bases). Trimming shortened V by 5 bases and J by 4 bases, and 28 bases separated the two germline ends. This CDR3 contains 19 residues. From germline, CDR1 is SEHNR and CDR2 FQNEAQ (reference sequence). The CDR3 spells CASSPRASADTLGADTQYF. The CDR3 coding sequence is TGTGCCAGCAGCCCTCGGGCTAGCGCAGACACCCTGGGGGCAGATACGCAGTATTTT. Variable domain in full (rest from reference TRBV7-9 and TRBJ2-3): DTGVSQNPRHKITKRGQNVTFRCDPISEHNRLYWYRQTLGQGPEFLTYFQNEAQLEKSRLLSDRFSAERPKGSFSTLEIQRTEQGDSAMYLCASSPRASADTLGADTQYFGPGTRLTVL.

Regarding this clonotype: One end of the junction is discordant with germline, which a read error may explain. This rearrangement joins TRBV9 to TRBJ2-3; D is unclear. CDR1 SGDLS and CDR2 YYNGEE come from the germline V gene. CDR3 length: 17 amino acids. The CDR3 nucleotides are TGTGCCAGCGGCGTAGGTATAGGACCCCTCAGCACAGATACGCAGTATTTT. Protein: CASGVGIGPLSTDTQYF.

This rearrangement joins TRBV20-1 to TRBJ2-7; D remains ambiguous. This CDR3 contains 12 residues. CDR1 and CDR2 (germline): DFQATT, SNEGSKA (reference sequence). V gave up 6 bases and J gave up 2 bases, with 11 bases separating them. CDR3 coding DNA: TGCAGTGCCACCTTGCCGACCTACGAGCAGTACTTC. Translation gives CSATLPTYEQYF.

The rearrangement links TRBV3-1 to TRBJ2-3; TRBD2 is a possible D gene (5 bases). Germline V CDR1 and CDR2: LGHDT, YNNKEL (reference sequence). This CDR3 is built from 16 residues. V was shortened by 7 bases and J by 2 bases, with 19 bases between the two germline ends. The CDR3 sequence is CASTLGERQYTDTQYF. CDR3 in DNA: TGTGCCAGCACGCTTGGGGAGCGGCAATACACAGATACGCAGTATTTT.

The chain joins TRBV20-1 to TRBJ2-1; tentative D call: TRBD1 (5 bases). The V gene's germline CDR1 is DFQATT and CDR2 SNEGSKA (reference sequence). Trimming cost V 6 bases and J 8 bases, with 17 bases left between them. The CDR3 totals 13 residues. CDR3: CSAKGWSVDEQFF. The CDR3 DNA reads TGCAGTGCCAAGGGGTGGTCCGTGGATGAGCAGTTCTTC.

The chain uses TRBV18 and TRBJ2-1; a weak D match, TRBD2 (5 bases). Trimming stripped 1 base from V and 2 bases from J, with 12 bases between. This CDR3 is 16 amino acids long. The germline CDR1 and CDR2 sequences are KGHSH and LQKENI. The CDR3: CASSPLAPGTYNEQFF. The CDR3 DNA reads as TGTGCCAGCTCACCACTAGCCCCCGGGACCTACAATGAGCAGTTCTTC.

This rearrangement joins TRBV2 to TRBJ2-5, with D possibly being TRBD1 (6 bases). The CDR3 contains 15 residues. Trimming took 6 bases from V and 0 from J, leaving 14 bases between them. The V gene's germline CDR1 is SNHLY and CDR2 FYNNEI. The CDR3 spells CASRAQTGHQETQYF. The CDR3 DNA sequence: TGTGCCAGCAGGGCACAGACAGGCCACCAAGAGACCCAGTACTTC.

This clonotype was observed a handful of times. V and J are TRBV7-2 and TRBJ1-6; D may be TRBD1 (5 bases). From germline, CDR1 is SGHTA and CDR2 FQGNSA. CDR3 length: 14 amino acids. V was clipped by 1 base and J by 8 bases, with 9 bases between them. CDR3 nucleotides: TGTGCCAGCAGCTTAGTATCGGGGGATTCACCCCTCCACTTT. It encodes CASSLVSGDSPLHF.

The chain uses TRBV4-1 and TRBJ1-1; D unclear. The CDR3 covers 16 residues. V was trimmed by 0 bases and J by 1 base, leaving 12 bases between them. Germline V gene sequence: CDR1 MGHRA, CDR2 YSYEKL. The CDR3 protein is CASSQEPRFGNTEAFF. In nucleotides, the CDR3 is TGCGCCAGCAGCCAAGAGCCCAGGTTCGGGAACACTGAAGCTTTCTTT.

The chain joins TRBV27 to TRBJ1-6, with a possible D match to TRBD1 (6 bases). CDR1 MNHEY and CDR2 SMNVEV come from the germline V gene (reference sequence). V was shortened by 5 bases and J by 9 bases, with 20 bases between the two germline ends. This CDR3 is 16 amino acids long. DNA for the CDR3: TGTGCCAGCAGTGCACGAACAGGGCCTTTGCTTTCACCCCTCCACTTT. It specifies CASSARTGPLLSPLHF.

Notes on this clonotype: The junction departs from germline at one end; a sequencing error may be responsible. This chain links TRBV7-9 with TRBJ2-5; 7 bases are a match to TRBD1. The end of the DNA is better explained by TRBJ2-1, so the J call may be wrong. Germline V gene lookup returns CDR1 SEHNR and CDR2 FQNEAQ (reference sequence). The CDR3 covers 14 residues. The CDR3 DNA reads TGTGCTAGCAGCCCCGGGACAGAGCAAGAGACCCAGTTCTTC. This translates into CASSPGTEQETQFF.

This sequence joins TRBV11-2 and TRBJ2-3; TRBD2 matches 7 bases. Trimming cost V 7 bases and J 3 bases; bases outside gene matches: 4. Germline values: CDR1 SGHAT, CDR2 FQNNGV. This CDR3 contains 13 residues. The CDR3 sequence is CASKRDGTDTQYF. As DNA, the CDR3 is TGTGCCAGCAAGCGGGATGGAACAGATACGCAGTATTTT.

This clonotype occurred a few times. This sequence joins TRBV15 and TRBJ1-2; D is possibly TRBD1 (5 bases). This CDR3 spans 15 amino acids. Germline assignment: CDR1 LNHNV and CDR2 YYDKDF (reference sequence). Trimming stripped 5 bases from V and 5 bases from J, with 18 bases between. In DNA form, the CDR3 reads TGTGCCACCAGCCTTGCTGGGGACGAAGTTTATGGCTACACCTTC. Residues: CATSLAGDEVYGYTF.

Ten or more counts support this clonotype. J is TRBJ1-2 and V is TRBV14; a possible D gene is TRBD1 (5 bases). Germline CDR1 reads SGHDN; CDR2 reads FVKESK. V lost 1 base and J 4 bases, leaving 7 bases between the germline ends. The CDR3 has 13 residues. The CDR3 nucleotides read TGTGCCAGCAGCCAAGGACAGTTCTATGGCTACACCTTC. Translating gives CASSQGQFYGYTF.

This chain joins TRBV5-1 and TRBJ1-6, with 10 bases lining up with TRBD1. The germline V gene encodes CDR1 SGHRS and CDR2 YFSETQ. Unmatched junction bases numbered 9, after V lost 4 bases and J lost 8 bases. The length of the CDR3 is 16 residues. The CDR3 reads CASSLAAGQGYSPLHF. The CDR3 DNA sequence: TGCGCCAGCAGCCTGGCCGCGGGACAGGGGTATTCACCCCTCCACTTT.

The chain employs TRBV6-1 and TRBJ1-2; D unclear. Germline values: CDR1 MNHNS, CDR2 SASEGT. CDR3 size: 14 residues. V was shortened by 8 bases and J by 2 bases, with 15 bases between the two germline ends. CDR3 protein: CASRAVGGNYGYTF. CDR3 nucleotide sequence: TGTGCCAGCCGGGCAGTGGGAGGGAACTATGGCTACACCTTC.

The J gene is TRBJ2-5, the V gene TRBV3-1; 12 bases are a match to TRBD2. Looked up from germline, CDR1 is LGHDT and CDR2 is YNNKEL (reference sequence). The CDR3 is made up of 19 amino acids. The J segment lost 3 bases and the V segment lost 6 bases, leaving 17 bases of the junction unmatched. CDR3 DNA: TGTGCCAGCAGGCCGCGAAAAGGACTAGCGGGGCGATTGAAAGAGACCCAGTACTTC. Translated: CASRPRKGLAGRLKETQYF.

Concerning this clonotype: This CDR3 is missing its conserved last phenylalanine or tryptophan, likely due to a read error. V gene TRBV20-1 combines with J gene TRBJ1-1, with TRBD1 identical over 7 bases. This CDR3 comprises 15 residues. The V gene's germline CDR1 is DFQATT and CDR2 SNEGSKA (reference sequence). With 5 bases clipped from V and 1 base from J, the junction kept 10 bases outside the gene matches. The CDR3 protein is CSAWGTGTANTEAFV. The CDR3 nucleotides are TGCAGTGCTTGGGGGACCGGGACAGCGAACACTGAAGCTTTCGTT.